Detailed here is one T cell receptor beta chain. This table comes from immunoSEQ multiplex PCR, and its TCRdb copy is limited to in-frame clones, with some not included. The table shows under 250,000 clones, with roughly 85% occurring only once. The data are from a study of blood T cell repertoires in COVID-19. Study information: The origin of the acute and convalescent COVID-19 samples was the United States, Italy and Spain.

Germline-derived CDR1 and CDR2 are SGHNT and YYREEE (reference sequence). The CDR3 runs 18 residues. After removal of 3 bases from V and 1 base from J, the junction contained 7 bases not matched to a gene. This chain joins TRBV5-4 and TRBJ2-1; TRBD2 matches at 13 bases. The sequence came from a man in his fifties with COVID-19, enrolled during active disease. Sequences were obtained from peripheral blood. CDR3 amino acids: CASSSKGLAGTSYNEQFF. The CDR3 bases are TGTGCCAGCAGCTCCAAGGGACTAGCGGGAACATCCTACAATGAGCAGTTCTTC.